This entry lists 8 T cell receptor beta chains sequenced from one sample in a study of cytomegalovirus exposure and HLA in healthy donors. PCR employed 60 Vbeta and 13 Jbeta primers. Profiled with immunoSEQ multiplex PCR; TCRdb holds only in-frame clones, not every one. The table has 200,000 or so clones, around 86% seen once; the top ten hold around 2.7%. Sequenced material: PBMCs. These receptor sequences come from a woman aged 35 to 49 in good health and CMV-seronegative.

V gene TRBV7-2 combines with J gene TRBJ2-7, with D tentatively TRBD1 (6 bases). V lost 4 bases to trimming and J lost 0 bases, with 7 bases between them. The CDR3 extends over 13 amino acids. Germline V lookup: CDR1 SGHTA, CDR2 FQGNSA. CDR3 nucleotides: TGTGCCAGCAGCTCACAGGGCTCCTACGAGCAGTACTTC. Translation: CASSSQGSYEQYF.

V is TRBV7-9 and J is TRBJ1-2; a weak D match, TRBD1 (6 bases). The germline V gene encodes CDR1 SEHNR and CDR2 FQNEAQ (reference sequence). The V gene lost 6 bases and the J gene lost 2 bases, with 16 bases spanning the gap. CDR3 length equals 15 residues. The CDR3 nucleotides read TGTGCCAGCAGTCGAATTGCAGGGGCGAACTATGGCTACACCTTC. It yields the protein CASSRIAGANYGYTF.

The chain employs TRBV7-6 and TRBJ2-2, with TRBD2 identical over 7 bases. J lost 3 bases, V lost 1 base, and 2 bases had no gene match. The CDR3 sequence is 15 residues long. Germline V gives CDR1 SGHVS, CDR2 FNYEAQ. The CDR3 DNA reads as TGTGCCAGCAGCTTAGGGGAGGGCCACACCGGGGAGCTGTTTTTT. Residues: CASSLGEGHTGELFF.

This clone was detected once. V and J are TRBV7-9 and TRBJ2-7; D gene uncertain. V was shortened by 2 bases and J by 1 base, with 9 bases between the two germline ends. Germline V gene sequence: CDR1 SEHNR, CDR2 FQNEAQ (reference sequence). The CDR3 has 14 amino acids. The CDR3 nucleotides are TGTGCCAGCAGCTTACCGGCAGGTTCCTACGAGCAGTACTTC. This encodes CASSLPAGSYEQYF.

The rearrangement links TRBV6-4 to TRBJ2-2; 12 nucleotides agree with TRBD2. CDR3 length equals 15 residues. Trimming cost V 6 bases and J 5 bases; bases outside gene matches: 4. Germline V CDR1 and CDR2: MRHNA, SNTAGT. In DNA form, the CDR3 reads TGTGCCAGCAGCAGACTAGCGGGAGAGACCGGGGAGCTGTTTTTT. Its protein is CASSRLAGETGELFF.

The rearrangement joins TRBV7-6 to TRBJ2-2; D is perhaps TRBD2 (5 bases). The germline V gene has CDR1 SGHVS and CDR2 FNYEAQ. CDR3 length: 15 amino acids. Trimming removed 0 bases at V and 6 bases at J, with 11 bases between. The CDR3 spells CASSLATRGPGELFF. In DNA, the CDR3 is TGTGCCAGCAGCTTAGCGACTCGAGGGCCCGGGGAGCTGTTTTTT.

The chain couples TRBV2 to TRBJ1-1, with D possibly being TRBD1 (6 bases). The CDR3 spans 16 residues. V lost 6 bases and J lost 1, with 18 bases in between. Germline CDR1 reads SNHLY; CDR2 reads FYNNEI. This chain's CDR3 is CASRIPSNRENTEAFF. The CDR3, as DNA: TGTGCCAGCAGAATACCCTCAAACAGGGAGAACACTGAAGCTTTCTTT.

This clone was seen just once. In DNA form, the CDR3 reads TGTGCCAGCAGCAACCAGGGACTACCGATCGATGAGCAGTTCTTC. This gives the protein CASSNQGLPIDEQFF. The chain joins TRBV7-3 to TRBJ2-1, with 7 nucleotides matching TRBD2. Germline V CDR1 and CDR2: SGHTA, FQGTGA. V shed 5 bases and J 8 bases; nucleotides not matched to a gene: 12. The CDR3 spans 15 residues.